This TCR beta chain was retrieved from a study of cytomegalovirus exposure and HLA in healthy donors (dated by TCRdb to 2016 to 2017). Background for the entire study: An earlier analysis of approximately 590 of the donors reported roughly 270 Gb of sequence data and roughly 100 million unique TCR beta sequences from about 200 million T cells. In the later analysis, no new phenotypic data were used to find candidate immune exposures; instead, reliance was placed on TCR beta sequences and their occurrence across donors. Both class I and class II loci were covered by HLA typing, at four-digit resolution. The number of typed donors differed by locus: roughly 629-630 for A, B, C, DRB1 and DQB1; 500 to 550 for DQA1; 606 for DPA1; and 400 to 480 for DPB1. On average, around 240,000 unique TCR beta nucleotide sequences were sequenced per donor among a few hundred genotyped donors of the cohort, with about 17% of those sequences being non-productive. Every discovery cohort repertoire had been produced on one sequencing platform. An earlier analysis of several hundred of the donors applied high-throughput TCR beta sequencing to assess whether each TCR beta V gene segment acted as functional or pseudogenic. An early release covering about 600 HLA-typed donors comprised approximately 290 gigabases of sequencing data and 85 million to 100 million unique TCR sequences. Among the roughly 390 genotyped donors, approximately 82% belonged to the genetic ancestry cluster associated with self-reported Caucasian donors. The study was designed to test whether signatures of past pathogen exposure could be identified by cataloging public T cell receptors. Besides the first cohort of roughly 700 subjects, a separate validation cohort made up of roughly 130 different subjects was used. Genome-wide SNP genotypes for about 65% of the roughly 670 donors were used in a later genetic analysis, which treated that subset as a discovery cohort. In a later analysis, previously published TCR beta repertoires from 670 or so donors were re-analyzed and high-resolution HLA genotyping was added so that TCR occurrence patterns could be studied. High-throughput TCR immunosequencing, statistical association of individual TCRs with disease status, and machine learning were combined to predict cytomegalovirus infection status. The study profiled the T cell repertoires of about 640 subjects by immunosequencing and related them to cytomegalovirus serostatus. Alongside the repertoire data, information on donor age, sex, ethnicity and CMV serostatus was compiled. Because of strong linkage in the cohort, five DR-DQ haplotypes were treated as single units for association and clustering. Study-wide findings and limitations: In a later analysis, about 16,000 TCR beta sequences were associated with specific HLA alleles at a false discovery rate of 0.05. Some 15 rarely observed V segments, including chromosome 9 orphons, were excluded from the earlier analysis of just under 600 of the donors because counts were too low. V-gene and J-gene trimming of TCR beta chains was associated with a missense DCLRE1C variant in a later genetic analysis, and the association was replicated in an independent cohort. In an earlier analysis of around 500 of the donors, most TCR beta V segments appeared in productive rearrangements about 90% or about 30% of the time, broadly matching IMGT annotations. For the cohort, immune exposure information was limited to CMV serostatus. The 87-base-pair reads could not distinguish some IMGT-functional V segments, including TRBV6-2 and TRBV6-3, so those segments were excluded. The classifier was reported to diagnose cytomegalovirus status with high specificity and sensitivity in both the original cohort and the validation cohort. Sequencing depth was assumed to be roughly uniform across donors in the presence/absence analyses, though that assumption may not hold. In vitro tests confirmed that three of the cytomegalovirus-associated TCR beta chains recognize cytomegalovirus antigens. A further reported finding was that TCR beta sequences accurately predicted the HLA-A and HLA-B alleles for most subjects in the first cohort. Most TCR sequences were seen in very few donors, while some public TCRs were found in many individuals. Correlated functional status among segregating V segments might reflect linkage disequilibrium, but an unknown experimental factor could not be ruled out. When HLA alleles, especially DR and DQ, strongly co-occurred, attributing TCR associations to individual alleles was difficult. A total of 164 TCR beta chains were listed by the study as associated with cytomegalovirus. A later analysis reported that several top co-occurrence clusters appeared linked to parvovirus B19, influenza, CMV and Epstein-Barr virus. In this cohort, only TCR beta chains were sequenced, and detectable features were limited by the absence of alpha or paired-chain data. The sequencing pipeline was judged likely to have produced a cluster of highly shared sequence variants as a technical artifact. According to a later analysis, most CMV-associated TCR beta chains appeared to be HLA-restricted, and the HLA associations seemed to be driven largely by CMV exposure. According to a later analysis, TCR association rates differed among HLA loci, with DRB1 alleles showing the most associated TCRs and HLA-C alleles showing the fewest. HLA typing was unavailable for some donors at each locus, so association tests used only the typed subset. Compared with equally common non-associated chains, HLA-associated TCR beta chains in a later analysis were more clonally expanded and had lower generation probabilities. According to the authors, the approach could potentially be generalized to other disease states and immunological phenotypes. A later genetic analysis reported fewer N-insertions in productive TCRs among donors in an Asian-associated ancestry cluster than the 666-donor mean.

Reading the germline V gene (reference sequence) gives CDR1 SEHNR and CDR2 FQNEAQ. CDR3 length: 17 amino acids, cysteine to phenylalanine. This entry keeps only the CDR3 DNA: 51 bases, framed from base 1. V is clipped by 1 base and J by 0 bases, and the sequence between their germline boundaries is 15 bases long. The cohort consisted of some 670 healthy bone marrow donors. All cohort members were sampled while nominally healthy, although unrecorded immune exposures were likely present. The donor was CMV seronegative and belonged to the group of 352 seronegative cohort members. Every donor gave a peripheral blood sample, and the peripheral blood mononuclear cells from that sample were used for TCR beta sequencing. Genomic DNA extraction from the blood cell samples was performed with the Qiagen DNeasy Blood Extraction Kit. This clone was seen just once. This receptor's antigen is unknown. Base qualities are not provided; no much larger clone lies one nucleotide away.

The library was built by means of the immunoSEQ multiplex PCR assay. For the multiplex PCR, a mixture combining 60 forward primers for TCR Vbeta segments and 13 reverse primers for TCR Jbeta segments was used. A multiplex PCR assay on genomic DNA amplified the CDR3 region of rearranged TCR beta genes. The amplified TCR beta libraries were sequenced on the Illumina HiSeq System as 87-base-pair reads. In the source study's methods: A later analysis tallied roughly 78 million unique TCR beta chains across the approximately 670 repertoires, and some 12 million of those chains were shared by two or more donors. Raw reads were error-corrected and collapsed into unique sequences by a nearest-neighbor algorithm in which closely related sequences were merged to remove PCR and sequencing errors. V, D and J gene segments were assigned by aligning CDR3 sequences to IMGT reference sequences. For a sequence to be retained, a match of at least six nucleotides to both a V gene segment and a J gene segment was required. Rearrangements were classified as productive when the CDR3 lacked stop codons and remained in frame with V and J, and all other rearrangements were classified as non-productive. Following IMGT convention, CDR3 was defined as the stretch from the second conserved V-encoded cysteine up to the conserved J-encoded phenylalanine. The earlier analysis of approximately 500 of the donors excluded sequences that lacked an unambiguous match to a single V gene segment. An earlier analysis of some 610 of the donors called V segments functional above 56.7% productive rearrangements and segregating when the between-donor standard deviation exceeded 5%. To diagnose cytomegalovirus status from the catalog of TCR beta chain sequences, a statistical classification framework was built. In a later analysis, TCR nucleotide sequences were compared against IMGT/GENE-DB human TR gene sequences so that V and J genes could be assigned. Using the TCRdist pipeline, a later analysis assigned CDR3 sequences along with most-parsimonious VDJ recombination scenarios. In a later analysis, each TCR beta chain was defined by its CDR3 amino acid sequence together with its V-gene family, and reads without a unique V-gene family were excluded. As a way to deal with suspected cross-contamination and a sequencing artifact, a later analysis dropped 450 to 600 nucleotide sequences that were highly shared and had low generation probability. For each public chain, a later analysis derived a clonal expansion index from normalized ranks of inferred template counts within each repertoire. In a later analysis, generation probabilities were computed with a VDJ recombination model fitted to out-of-frame rearrangements, and the resulting probabilities were checked against IGoR. A later analysis scored TCR-TCR, TCR-HLA and TCR-CMV co-occurrence with hypergeometric tests, applying a repertoire-size bias correction to TCR pairs. False discovery rates were estimated in a later analysis by permuting HLA or CMV assignments 20 times. A later analysis grouped co-occurring TCRs with DBSCAN, adding TCRdist sequence similarity when clustering within HLA-allele-positive subsets. For co-occurrence clustering, repertoires with fewer than 30,000 or more than 120,000 public chains were excluded, along with five repertoires with anomalous nucleotide sharing. As stored in TCRdb, this immuneACCESS dataset retains in-frame rearrangements with V and J assigned. A fraction of the clones does not appear; measured against another copy, unresolved V genes explain less than half of the discrepancy, and the remainder lacks a known reason. The V and J calls and clone size come from that table; D and trimming were worked out from the DNA. This sample lists some 180,000 clones; around 80% were detected once. The ten largest make up about 1.9% of the sample.

The rearranged chain carries TRBV7-9 and TRBJ1-1, with an unclear D gene assignment. This clonotype was sampled from a woman between 25 and 40 years old in good health and CMV-seronegative. Sequencing used PBMCs. Read as DNA, the sequence is TGTGCCAGCAGCTTAGTAGGTTGGAGGGCGCTGAACACTGAAGCTTTCTTT. The resulting protein is CASSLVGWRALNTEAFF.